A selection of T cell receptor beta chains follows, all from one sample in a study of shared clonotypes between healthy human individuals. Repertoires were generated with immunoSEQ multiplex PCR, while TCRdb's copy carries only in-frame clones and drops some. The data show more than 550,000 clones, about 90% seen once. Sequenced material: memory CD8+ T cells from PBMCs. These receptors all come from a man aged 18 to 30 in good health. Some clones in this sample may be carry-over from other donors' samples. CDR3s include the opening cysteine and the closing phenylalanine or tryptophan. Fields, in order: clone size, J gene, V gene, D gene, CDR3 DNA, CDR3 protein. D genes are given only for firm matches. Size tells how often a clone was seen (once, few, many) or the class of an expanded clone, and some rows leave it out.

>-|TRBJ2-7|TRBV6-5|-
TGTGCCAGCAGTTACGGCCCGGAGGGGCGCCAGGACGAGCAGTACTTC
CASSYGPEGRQDEQYF
>-|TRBJ2-7|TRBV13|TRBD1
TGTGCCAGCAGCCCGGACAGGGGGCTACCCTTCTCCTACGAGCAGTACTTC
CASSPDRGLPFSYEQYF
>-|TRBJ2-7|TRBV27|TRBD2
TGTGCCAGCAGTTATACCCTAGCGGGAGGTCCCTACGAGCAGTACTTC
CASSYTLAGGPYEQYF
>-|TRBJ2-2|TRBV9|TRBD2
TGTGCCAGCAGCTCTACAGCGGGAGTTGGCACCGGGGAGCTGTTTTTT
CASSSTAGVGTGELFF
>once|TRBJ2-7|TRBV27|TRBD1
TGTGCCAGCAGGTATTCAGGGGGCTACGAGCAGTACTTC
CASRYSGGYEQYF
>-|TRBJ1-1|TRBV28|TRBD1
TGTGCCAGCAGCCCACCCTGGGACAGGGTCACTGAAGCTTTCTTT
CASSPPWDRVTEAFF
>-|TRBJ1-1|TRBV2|-
TGTGCCAGCAGTGGAGTAACACAGGGCCTGAACACTGAAGCTTTCTTT
CASSGVTQGLNTEAFF
>once|TRBJ2-7|TRBV9|TRBD2
TGTGCCAGCAGCGTGGGACTAGCGGGAGGCTACGAGCAGTACTTC
CASSVGLAGGYEQYF
>once|TRBJ2-3|TRBV2|-
TGTGCCAGCAGTGACGGCAGGGGCCCAGATACGCAGTATTTT
CASSDGRGPDTQYF
>-|TRBJ2-5|TRBV10-2|-
TGCGCCAGCGGTTCTACGGGAGATCCGCCAGAGACCCAGTACTTC
CASGSTGDPPETQYF
>-|TRBJ2-2|TRBV10-2|-
TGCGCCAGCAGTGAGTCCGTGTGGACCGGGGAGCTGTTTTTT
CASSESVWTGELFF
>-|TRBJ2-3|TRBV9|-
TGTGCCAGCAGCGTAGTAAACACAGATACGCAGTATTTT
CASSVVNTDTQYF
>-|TRBJ2-7|TRBV27|-
TGTGCCAGCAGTTTAAGCGGGACACCCTACGAGCAGTACTTC
CASSLSGTPYEQYF
>once|TRBJ2-4|TRBV7-9|TRBD1
TGTGCCAGCAGCGGGGACAGGGGCCCCCTGTACATTCAGTACTTC
CASSGDRGPLYIQYF
>-|TRBJ1-1|TRBV7-9|TRBD1
TGTGCCAGCAGCTTTACGCGGGACAGGATCTTTGTTGAAGCTTTCTTT
CASSFTRDRIFVEAFF
>-|TRBJ1-2|TRBV6-6|TRBD1
TGTGCCACCACCGACAGGGACAGGGGCTATGGCTACACCTTC
CATTDRDRGYGYTF
>-|TRBJ1-1|TRBV7-9|TRBD1
TGTGCCAGCAGCTCCCCGGGACAGGGGAGGACTGAAGCTTTCTTT
CASSSPGQGRTEAFF
>once|TRBJ2-2|TRBV14|-
TGTGCCAGCAGCCAATCTTGGGGAATTAGAAGGACCGGGGAGCTGTTTTTT
CASSQSWGIRRTGELFF
>-|TRBJ1-2|TRBV20-1|TRBD1
TGCAGTGCCAAGGGGGCCGGTGGCTACACCTTC
CSAKGAGGYTF
>-|TRBJ2-7|TRBV13|-
TGTGCCAGCAGCTTCCCCCTCTCCTACGAGCAGTACTTC
CASSFPLSYEQYF
>-|TRBJ1-2|TRBV27|-
TGTGCCAGCAGTTCCCTTGGACAGAACTATGGCTACACCTTC
CASSSLGQNYGYTF
>-|TRBJ2-7|TRBV27|TRBD1
TGTGCCAGCAGTACGACAGGGTACTACGAGCAGTACTTC
CASSTTGYYEQYF
>-|TRBJ2-7|TRBV14|-
TGTGCCAGCAGCCAAGATGTCAGTCCCTACGAGCAGTACTTC
CASSQDVSPYEQYF
>-|TRBJ1-1|TRBV29-1|-
TGCAGCGTTCGCGGGATGAACACTGAAGCTTTCTTT
CSVRGMNTEAFF
>-|TRBJ2-4|TRBV23-1|-
TGCGCCAGCAGTCCGCACCCTGGACAGAATCGAATGGCCATGATAGCCAAAAACATTCAGTACTTC
CASSPHPGQNRMAMIAKNIQYF
>once|TRBJ2-6|TRBV9|-
TGTGCCAGCAGCGTAGGGGGACAATACTCTGGGGCCAACGTCCTGACTTTC
CASSVGGQYSGANVLTF